This TCR beta chain was sequenced in a study of breast tumors, draining lymph nodes, adjacent tissues. This clonotype has ten or more counts. TCRdb re-analysed the multiplex PCR reads in MiXCR, keeping a single row per CDR3 protein. There are about 230,000 distinct CDR3 sequences in the sample; about 30% occur only once, and approximately 1.4% lies in the top ten. The germline gives CDR1 MNHEY, CDR2 SVGAGI. This CDR3 has 14 residues. Trimming pared 2 bases from V and 5 bases from J, leaving 13 bases between. Samples came from axillary lymph nodes draining the breast cancer. This receptor was taken from a female donor with breast cancer. Some clones in this sample may be carry-over from other donors' samples. The chain joins TRBV6-5 to TRBJ2-7, with D perhaps assigned TRBD1 or TRBD2 (5 bases each). The source material was axillary lymph node tissue. CDR3 in amino acids: CASSYGAGSDEQYF. The CDR3 coding sequence is TGTGCCAGCAGTTACGGGGCAGGGAGCGACGAGCAGTACTTC.